This record looks at one T cell receptor (beta chain) sequence and its context. Its antigen specificity is not known. Base quality data are lacking; no much larger clone is found one base away. These data originate in a study of T cells after yellow fever vaccination (dated by TCRdb to between 2018 and 2020). Concerning the study at large: The SMART-Seq v4 Ultra Low Input RNA kit was used to prepare libraries from fractions with low cell numbers. The cohort comprised two healthy male donors, one aged 18 to 29 and one aged 30 to 40 years. Blood was drawn at multiple timepoints before and after primary and secondary immunization, with bulk PBMC replicates and cell subsets isolated. To track T-cell clones before and after primary and booster YFV17D yellow fever vaccination, bulk TCR alpha and beta repertoires were sequenced longitudinally.

The investigation overall reported the following: Most clones expanded after primary vaccination (about 96% of CD4 and 88% of CD8) were re-detected after the booster, suggesting that broad memory maintenance occurred. Because the study included only a couple of donors, the extent to which the findings can be generalized is limited. Computational filtering was required because FACS-sorted repertoires could contain abundant contaminating clonotypes from the bulk population. A small share of clonotypes was detected in both CD4 and CD8 compartments, with the overlap likely arising from convergent recombination. The secondary T-cell response was weaker than the primary response but faster, peaking on day 5 instead of day 15.

TCR cDNA was synthesized by 5'RACE template switching, through which a universal primer site and unique molecular identifiers were introduced. Priming of cDNA synthesis was performed from both the TCR alpha and TCR beta constant segments. Library amplification involved two PCR steps, and the second step added sample barcodes and sequencing adapters. Sequencing of libraries was performed on Illumina HiSeq 2500 (2x100 bp) or NovaSeq (2x150 bp). On the study's bioinformatics: MIGEC handled demultiplexing of reads and collapsing into UMI consensus sequences, while MiXCR performed V(D)J alignment. Vaccine-responding clonotypes were identified with edgeR using replicate PBMC samples, with FDR below 0.01 and a log2 fold change above 5 up to day 15 being required. Bulk clonotypes were assigned CD4 or CD8 identity according to which sequenced CD4 or CD8 repertoire held them at higher abundance. The raw public reads went through TCRdb reprocessing: fastp at Q25, MiXCR clone calling, in-frame beta chains kept. Identical CDR3 proteins give one entry, which carries the most common genes and DNA. The V and J calls come from TCRdb's annotation, not from the publication. The table for this sample lists 160,000 or so distinct CDR3 sequences; around 7% of them were counted only once. Approximately 2.4% of the sample rests with the top ten.

The intended sense of this specimen's treatment or condition label: live attenuated yellow fever vaccine strain. A standard Ficoll-Paque protocol was used to isolate PBMCs from peripheral blood. CD4 and CD8 T-cell fractions were isolated with Dynabeads CD4 and CD8 positive selection kits. TriZol was used to extract RNA from bulk PBMCs, CD4 and CD8 fractions, and dextramer-positive and dextramer-negative fractions. Taken from the germline V gene, the CDR1 and CDR2 loops are SGHTA and FQGNSA. V is shortened by 3 bases, J by 1 base, and the region joining them spans 9 bases. The CDR3 starts with the cysteine, ends with the phenylalanine, and has 15 residues. The read is trimmed to its CDR3 DNA, 45 bases read in frame from base 1.

This TCR derives from a man in his late teens or twenties who received the YFV17D yellow fever vaccine. This sequence uses TRBV7-2 and TRBJ2-2; no D gene call is confident. Sequenced material: CD4+ T cells sorted from PBMCs, taken roughly 5 days after the first yellow fever vaccination. The bases read TGTGCCAGCAGCTTCGACTCCCAGAACACCGGGGAGCTGTTTTTT. This translates into CASSFDSQNTGELFF. Supplemented by the reference TRBV7-2 and TRBJ2-2 proteins around the CDR3, the complete variable domain is GAGVSQSPSNKVTEKGKDVELRCDPISGHTALYWYRQSLGQGLEFLIYFQGNSAPDKSGLPSDRFSAERTGGSVSTLTIQRTQQEDSAVYLCASSFDSQNTGELFFGEGSRLTVL.